These 29 T cell receptor beta chains were sequenced from one sample in a study of cytomegalovirus exposure and HLA in healthy donors. The primer mix had 60 Vbeta and 13 Jbeta primers. The table came from immunoSEQ multiplex PCR; TCRdb's copy has only in-frame clones and leaves some out. The data show about 230,000 clones, with about 80% seen just once and approximately 2.6% held by the top ten. Sample: PBMCs. The receptors shown here come from a woman aged 60-70 years in good health and CMV-seropositive.

The genes are TRBV4-2 and TRBJ2-5; 9 nucleotides align to TRBD2. CDR1 and CDR2 from the germline V gene are LGHNA and YNFKEQ. The V segment lost 1 base and the J segment 1 base; nucleotides outside the gene matches: 7. The CDR3 runs 17 residues. This CDR3 reads CASSQGPVTSGQETQYF. The DNA for the CDR3 is TGTGCCAGCAGCCAAGGTCCGGTGACTAGCGGCCAAGAGACCCAGTACTTC.

Comment on this clone: The identical CDR3 is also encoded by other nucleotide sequences in the sample. The rearrangement links TRBV5-1 to TRBJ2-2; TRBD2 agrees at 7 bases. The CDR3 covers 15 residues. The germline V gene has CDR1 SGHRS and CDR2 YFSETQ. V gave up 0 bases and J gave up 5 bases; unmatched junction bases: 4. The CDR3 region has the DNA TGCGCCAGCAGCTTGGGCCAGGGAGGGACCGGGGAGCTGTTTTTT. Protein: CASSLGQGGTGELFF.

The chain uses TRBV5-1 and TRBJ2-7; no definite D call. V lost 4 bases to trimming and J lost 4 bases, with 24 bases between them. The CDR3 extends over 17 amino acids. Germline V CDR1 and CDR2: SGHRS, YFSETQ. The CDR3 is CASSPRSGEPASYEQYF. DNA of the CDR3: TGCGCCAGCAGCCCTCGGTCAGGCGAGCCTGCCTCGTACGAGCAGTACTTC.

This clone was counted ten times or more. The genes are TRBV28 and TRBJ1-4; 7 bases line up with TRBD1. The CDR3 sequence is 15 residues long. V lost 4 bases to trimming and J lost 1 base; unmatched junction nucleotides: 3. The germline V gene has CDR1 MDHEN and CDR2 SYDVKM. As DNA, the CDR3 is TGTGCCAGCAGTTCCCACAGGGGAACTAATGAAAAACTGTTTTTT. Protein sequence: CASSSHRGTNEKLFF.

This clone was seen a few times. V and J are TRBV28 and TRBJ2-7; 7 nucleotides line up with TRBD1. CDR1 and CDR2 (germline): MDHEN, SYDVKM. V gave up 8 bases and J gave up 3 bases; unmatched junction bases: 10. There are 14 residues in the CDR3. CDR3 sequence reads: CASWDGTVSYEQYF. The DNA of the CDR3 is TGTGCCAGCTGGGATGGGACAGTGAGCTACGAGCAGTACTTC.

This clone was seen just once. CDR3 DNA: TGCGCCAGCAGCTCCGGACAGGGCGAACTCTACAATGAGCAGTTCTTC. This gives the protein CASSSGQGELYNEQFF. The V and J genes are TRBV5-1 and TRBJ2-1, with TRBD1 identical over 8 bases. Germline CDR1 SGHRS, CDR2 YFSETQ. This CDR3 has 16 residues. With V trimmed by 3 bases and J by 3 bases, 8 bases remained unmatched. The full variable domain, completed using reference TRBV5-1 and TRBJ2-1, is KAGVTQTPRYLIKTRGQQVTLSCSPISGHRSVSWYQQTPGQGLQFLFEYFSETQRNKGNFPGRFSGRQFSNSRSEMNVSTLELGDSALYLCASSSGQGELYNEQFFGPGTRLTVL.

The rearrangement uses TRBV5-1 and TRBJ1-1; no firm D call. This CDR3 has 15 residues. Trimming stripped 0 bases from V and 0 bases from J, with 9 bases between. Germline V gene lookup returns CDR1 SGHRS and CDR2 YFSETQ. Here the CDR3 reads CASSLVAGLNTEAFF. For the CDR3, the DNA is TGCGCCAGCAGCTTGGTGGCGGGCCTGAACACTGAAGCTTTCTTT. The whole variable domain, filled in from reference TRBV5-1 and TRBJ1-1, reads KAGVTQTPRYLIKTRGQQVTLSCSPISGHRSVSWYQQTPGQGLQFLFEYFSETQRNKGNFPGRFSGRQFSNSRSEMNVSTLELGDSALYLCASSLVAGLNTEAFFGQGTRLTVV.

A single count supports this clone. The chain combines TRBV10-3 with TRBJ1-5; 7 nucleotides align to TRBD1. The CDR3 is 16 residues long. J was trimmed by 4 bases and V by 3 bases; bases with no gene match: 9. CDR1 is ENHRY and CDR2 is SYGVKD in the germline V gene. CDR3 coding DNA: TGTGCCATCAGTGATACGACAGGGTCGTGGAATCAGCCCCAGCATTTT. This sequence encodes CAISDTTGSWNQPQHF.

The rearrangement uses TRBV27 and TRBJ1-4; D gene uncertain. CDR1 is MNHEY and CDR2 is SMNVEV in the germline V gene (reference sequence). This CDR3 is built from 14 residues. Trimming took off 2 bases at V and 8 bases at J, with 12 bases between the two ends. CDR3 DNA sequence: TGTGCCAGCAGTTTAGGGCCTATACCCGAAAAACTGTTTTTT. This codes for CASSLGPIPEKLFF.

V is TRBV29-1 and J is TRBJ1-1; no reliable D call. Trimming removed 5 bases at V and 0 bases at J, with 13 bases between. This CDR3 is 14 amino acids long. CDR1 is SQVTM and CDR2 is ANQGSEA in the germline V gene. In DNA, the CDR3 is TGCAGCGTTCTTGGGCTTCACATGAACACTGAAGCTTTCTTT. This translates into CSVLGLHMNTEAFF.

In the case of this clone: At the DNA level, this CDR3 is encoded by other sequences in the same sample as well. This chain joins TRBV7-2 and TRBJ1-2, with 11 positions matching TRBD1. Per the germline V gene, CDR1 is SGHTA and CDR2 is FQGNSA. The V gene end was trimmed by 1 base and the J gene end by 5 bases; junction bases not matched to a gene: 3. This CDR3 region has 15 residues. Written as DNA, the CDR3 is TGTGCCAGCAGCTTAGGAGGACAGGGGGCTTATGGCTACACCTTC. This encodes CASSLGGQGAYGYTF.

V is TRBV7-2 and J is TRBJ2-1, with 11 bases matching TRBD2. The CDR3 totals 14 residues. Unmatched junction bases numbered 8, after V lost 7 bases and J lost 9 bases. Germline V CDR1 and CDR2: SGHTA, FQGNSA. The CDR3 DNA follows: TGTGCCAGCACCCGACTAGCGGGACTCCCTGAGCAGTTCTTC. This sequence encodes CASTRLAGLPEQFF. The variable domain in full, with the rest retrieved from reference TRBV7-2 and TRBJ2-1, is GAGVSQSPSNKVTEKGKDVELRCDPISGHTALYWYRQSLGQGLEFLIYFQGNSAPDKSGLPSDRFSAERTGGSVSTLTIQRTQQEDSAVYLCASTRLAGLPEQFFGPGTRLTVL.

This clone was counted a few times. The chain carries TRBV5-1 and TRBJ2-1; TRBD2 matches 10 bases. Germline V CDR1 and CDR2: SGHRS, YFSETQ. V trimming: 5 bases; J trimming: 8 bases; junction bases outside the gene matches: 10. There are 15 residues in the CDR3. The CDR3 coding sequence is TGCGCCAGCAGATTAGGGCTAGCGGGAGTGGATGAGCAGTTCTTC. Translated: CASRLGLAGVDEQFF.

This clone was counted only a few times. The J gene is TRBJ2-5, the V gene TRBV4-3; TRBD1 aligns across 7 bases. The J call may be incorrect, as the DNA end agrees better with TRBJ2-7. CDR1 and CDR2 (germline): LGHNA, YSLEER. The CDR3 sequence is 15 residues long. Written as DNA, the CDR3 is TGCGCCAGCAGCAGACATGGGCAGGGGGTTTACGAGCAGTACTTC. Translation gives CASSRHGQGVYEQYF.

The gene calls are TRBV9 and TRBJ1-1; no clear D gene. V was pared by 0 bases and J by 3 bases, with 9 bases between. Germline V gene sequence: CDR1 SGDLS, CDR2 YYNGEE. CDR3 length: 14 amino acids. CDR3 sequence reads: CASSVGEAYTEAFF. As DNA, the CDR3 is TGTGCCAGCAGCGTAGGGGAGGCTTACACTGAAGCTTTCTTT.

V is TRBV19 and J is TRBJ1-1; 8 nucleotides match TRBD1. There are 15 residues in the CDR3. The germline gives CDR1 LNHDA, CDR2 SQIVND (reference sequence). Trimming removed 2 bases from V and 3 bases from J; junction bases left unmatched: 5. In DNA, the CDR3 is TGTGCCAGTAGTATAAGGGGGACAGGCTACACTGAAGCTTTCTTT. Its translation is CASSIRGTGYTEAFF.

This clone was counted a single time. The chain employs TRBV11-2 and TRBJ1-1; possible D gene TRBD1, 6 bases. Per the germline V gene, CDR1 is SGHAT and CDR2 is FQNNGV. CDR3 length equals 15 residues. The V gene lost 5 bases and the J gene lost 5 bases, with 18 bases spanning the gap. CDR3 DNA sequence: TGTGCCAGCAGCCCAGAAGGGGGGGTAGAAACTGAAGCTTTCTTT. It is translated as CASSPEGGVETEAFF. Filled out from reference TRBV11-2 and TRBJ1-1, the complete variable domain reads EAGVAQSPRYKIIEKRQSVAFWCNPISGHATLYWYQQILGQGPKLLIQFQNNGVVDDSQLPKDRFSAERLKGVDSTLKIQPAKLEDSAVYLCASSPEGGVETEAFFGQGTRLTVV.

This chain uses TRBV18 with TRBJ1-6; the D gene is possibly TRBD1 (5 bases). CDR3 length equals 18 residues. V gave up 0 bases and J gave up 9 bases, with 21 bases separating them. CDR1 is KGHSH and CDR2 is LQKENI in the germline V gene. The DNA of the CDR3 is TGTGCCAGCTCACCACCGAGCGTGTCCCAGGGAAAGGGTTCACCCCTCCACTTT. Protein sequence: CASSPPSVSQGKGSPLHF.

The chain employs TRBV30 and TRBJ1-5, with D possibly being TRBD1 (6 bases). Germline lookup yields CDR1 GTSNPN and CDR2 SVGIG (reference sequence). This CDR3 region has 17 residues. V gave up 3 bases and J gave up 1 base, with 19 bases separating them. CDR3 DNA: TGTGCCTGGAGCCACTGGGGCAGGGGATCGAGCAATCAGCCCCAGCATTTT. It yields the protein CAWSHWGRGSSNQPQHF.

The gene calls are TRBV4-1 and TRBJ2-4; 9 nucleotides match TRBD1. From germline, CDR1 is MGHRA and CDR2 YSYEKL. Trimming at V came to 0 bases and at J to 7 bases, leaving 7 bases not matched to a gene. The CDR3 is 16 amino acids. This CDR3 reads CASSQDQGTGSNIQYF. DNA for the CDR3: TGCGCCAGCAGCCAAGATCAAGGGACAGGGAGTAACATTCAGTACTTC.

The chain combines TRBV9 with TRBJ2-1, with 8 bases that match TRBD2. Germline CDR1 and CDR2: SGDLS and YYNGEE. The CDR3 extends over 16 amino acids. V was clipped by 4 bases and J by 0 bases; unmatched bases: 6. The CDR3 nucleotides are TGTGCCAGCAGCTTCGGAAGCGGGAGCTCCTACAATGAGCAGTTCTTC. Its translation: CASSFGSGSSYNEQFF.

V is TRBV7-2 and J is TRBJ1-2; 9 bases align to TRBD1. V trimming: 5 bases; J trimming: 3 bases; junction bases outside the gene matches: 7. The germline gives CDR1 SGHTA, CDR2 FQGNSA. The CDR3 totals 15 residues. CDR3 residues: CASSRQGGGYYGYTF. CDR3 nucleotides: TGTGCCAGCAGCCGACAGGGGGGAGGCTACTATGGCTACACCTTC.

The chain uses TRBV27 and TRBJ2-7; unclear D gene. This CDR3 is built from 15 residues. V lost 2 bases, J lost 1 base, and 12 bases lay in between. Germline values: CDR1 MNHEY, CDR2 SMNVEV (reference sequence). This chain's CDR3 is CASSLDTSFSYEQYF. The CDR3 region has the DNA TGTGCCAGCAGTTTAGATACTTCCTTTTCCTACGAGCAGTACTTC.

The chain employs TRBV9 and TRBJ2-1; no reliable D call. The CDR3 loop spans 12 amino acids. The germline V and J ends were trimmed by 4 bases and 8 bases, with 10 bases remaining between them. CDR1 and CDR2 from the germline V gene are SGDLS and YYNGEE. The chain's CDR3 is CASSPRSDEQFF. CDR3 in DNA: TGTGCCAGCAGCCCCCGCAGCGATGAGCAGTTCTTC.

This rearrangement joins TRBV30 to TRBJ1-2; 7 bases line up with TRBD1. The CDR3 runs 14 residues. Looked up from germline, CDR1 is GTSNPN and CDR2 is SVGIG (reference sequence). Written as DNA, the CDR3 is TGTGCTTATACAGGGGCAACCCCCACGAAGGGCTACACCTTC. Translating gives CAYTGATPTKGYTF.

This sequence joins TRBV30 and TRBJ2-3; 9 nucleotides agree with TRBD2. J was trimmed by 1 base and V by 4 bases; bases with no gene match: 0. Germline values: CDR1 GTSNPN, CDR2 SVGIG (reference sequence). The CDR3 has 13 amino acids. CDR3 residues: CAWTSGGTDTQYF. The CDR3 DNA sequence: TGTGCCTGGACTAGCGGGGGCACAGATACGCAGTATTTT. The full variable domain, its missing parts supplied by reference TRBV30 and TRBJ2-3, is SQTIHQWPATLVQPVGSPLSLECTVEGTSNPNLYWYRQAAGRGLQLLFYSVGIGQISSEVPQNLSASRPQDRQFILSSKKLLLSDSGFYLCAWTSGGTDTQYFGPGTRLTVL.

This chain links TRBV1 with TRBJ2-1; the D call in the table, TRBD2, was not verified against the DNA. TRBV1 is a known pseudogene. CDR3 length equals 17 residues. The CDR3 is CTSSHQTSGRAYNEQFF. The CDR3 bases are TGCACCAGCAGCCACCAGACTAGCGGGAGGGCCTACAATGAGCAGTTCTTC.

J is TRBJ1-4 and V is TRBV5-6; D is possibly TRBD1 (5 bases). The V gene's germline CDR1 is SGHDT and CDR2 YYEEEE. The ends were cut back, 0 bases at V and 7 bases at J, with 13 bases in the middle. CDR3 length: 15 residues. This CDR3 reads CASSLVLDRGEKLFF. As DNA, the CDR3 is TGTGCCAGCAGCTTGGTTCTAGACAGAGGTGAAAAACTGTTTTTT.

This chain links TRBV7-9 with TRBJ2-2; TRBD2 might be the D (7 bases). V shed 0 bases and J shed 4 bases, with 12 bases lying between them. The CDR3 spans 16 residues. The germline CDR1 and CDR2 sequences are SEHNR and FQNEAQ (reference sequence). CDR3 nucleotides: TGTGCCAGCAGCTTAGCGGGGGGGCTGACCACCGGGGAGCTGTTTTTT. It yields the protein CASSLAGGLTTGELFF.